This TCR beta chain comes out of a study of cytomegalovirus exposure and HLA in healthy donors. Findings and caveats of the study: A later analysis reported that several of the most significant clusters appeared to be linked to common viral pathogens, among them Epstein-Barr virus. In presence/absence analyses, roughly uniform sequencing depth across donors was assumed.

Amplification used 60 Vbeta primers and 13 Jbeta primers. The method was immunoSEQ multiplex PCR; TCRdb's version includes in-frame clones alone and lacks a portion of them. The sample has hundreds of thousands of clones, 70% to 80% seen once. As for this clone: Its antigen is unidentified.

The receptor's source is a man between 40 and 49 years old in good health and CMV-seronegative. Sequenced material: PBMCs.

CDR3 residues: CASSLAQAALETQYF. The DNA of the CDR3 is TGTGCCAGCAGCTTAGCGCAGGCCGCGCTGGAGACCCAGTACTTC. The V call is TRBV7-9, the J call TRBJ2-5, with D unclear. The V end lost 0 bases, the J end lost 5 bases, and 13 bases lay between the germline ends. CDR3 length: 15 residues. Per the germline V gene, CDR1 is SEHNR and CDR2 is FQNEAQ (reference sequence).